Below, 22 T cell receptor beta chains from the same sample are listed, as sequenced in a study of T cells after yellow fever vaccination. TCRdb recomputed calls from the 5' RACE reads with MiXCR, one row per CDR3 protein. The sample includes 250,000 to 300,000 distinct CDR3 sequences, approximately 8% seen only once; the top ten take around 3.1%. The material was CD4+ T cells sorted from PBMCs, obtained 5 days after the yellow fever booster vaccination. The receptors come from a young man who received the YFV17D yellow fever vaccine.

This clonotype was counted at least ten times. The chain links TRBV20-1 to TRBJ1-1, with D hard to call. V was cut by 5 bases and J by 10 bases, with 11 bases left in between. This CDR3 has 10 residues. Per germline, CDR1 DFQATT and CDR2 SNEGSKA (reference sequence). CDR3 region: CSASQRGAFF. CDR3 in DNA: TGCAGTGCTTCGCAACGAGGAGCTTTCTTT.

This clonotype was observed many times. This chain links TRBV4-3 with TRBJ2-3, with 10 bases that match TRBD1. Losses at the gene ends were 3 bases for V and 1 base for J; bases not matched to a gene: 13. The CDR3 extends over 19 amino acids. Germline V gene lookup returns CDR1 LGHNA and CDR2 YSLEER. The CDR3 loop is CASSHSPTGGGGGTDTQYF. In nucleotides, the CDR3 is TGCGCCAGCAGCCACTCTCCGACAGGGGGCGGAGGGGGCACAGATACGCAGTATTTT.

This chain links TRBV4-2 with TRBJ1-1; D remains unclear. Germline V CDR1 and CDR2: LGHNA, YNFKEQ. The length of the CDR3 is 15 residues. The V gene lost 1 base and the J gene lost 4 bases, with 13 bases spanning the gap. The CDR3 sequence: CASSQVRLVPTEAFF. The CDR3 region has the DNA TGTGCCAGCAGCCAAGTCCGACTGGTCCCCACTGAAGCTTTCTTT.

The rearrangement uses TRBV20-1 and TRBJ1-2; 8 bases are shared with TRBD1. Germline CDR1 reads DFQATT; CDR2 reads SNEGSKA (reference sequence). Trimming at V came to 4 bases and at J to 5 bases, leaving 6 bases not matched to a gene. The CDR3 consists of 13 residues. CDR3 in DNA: TGCAGTGCTACGGACAGGGTGGGTTATGGCTACACCTTC. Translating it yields CSATDRVGYGYTF.

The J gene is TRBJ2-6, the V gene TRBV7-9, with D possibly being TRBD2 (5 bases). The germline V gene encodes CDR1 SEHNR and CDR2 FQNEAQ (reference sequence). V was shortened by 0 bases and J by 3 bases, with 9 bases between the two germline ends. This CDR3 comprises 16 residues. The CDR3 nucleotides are TGTGCCAGCAGCTTAGCCCCAGCGGTTGGGGCCAACGTCCTGACTTTC. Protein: CASSLAPAVGANVLTF.

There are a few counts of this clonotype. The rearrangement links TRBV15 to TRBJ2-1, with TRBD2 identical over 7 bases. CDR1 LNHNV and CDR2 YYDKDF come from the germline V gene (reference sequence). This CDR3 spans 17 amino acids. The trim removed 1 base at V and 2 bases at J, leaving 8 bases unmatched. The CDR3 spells CATSRVGEGVPYNEQFF. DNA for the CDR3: TGTGCCACCAGCAGAGTGGGGGAGGGAGTGCCCTACAATGAGCAGTTCTTC.

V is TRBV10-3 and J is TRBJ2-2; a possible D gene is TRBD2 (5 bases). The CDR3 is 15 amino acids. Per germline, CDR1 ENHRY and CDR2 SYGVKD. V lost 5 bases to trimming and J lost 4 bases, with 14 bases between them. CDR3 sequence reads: CAISTPSTGTGELFF. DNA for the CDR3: TGTGCCATCAGTACACCTAGCACGGGCACCGGGGAGCTGTTTTTT.

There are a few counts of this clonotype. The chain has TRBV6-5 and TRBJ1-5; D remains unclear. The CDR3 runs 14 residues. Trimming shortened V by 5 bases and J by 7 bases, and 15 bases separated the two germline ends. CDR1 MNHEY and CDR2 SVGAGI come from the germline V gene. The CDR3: CASSKRRARQPQHF. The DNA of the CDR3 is TGTGCCAGCAGTAAACGGAGGGCGAGGCAGCCCCAGCATTTT.

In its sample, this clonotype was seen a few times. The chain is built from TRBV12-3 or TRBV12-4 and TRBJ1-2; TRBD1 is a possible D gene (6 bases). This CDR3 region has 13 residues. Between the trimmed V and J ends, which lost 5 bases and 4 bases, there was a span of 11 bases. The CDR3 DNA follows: TGTGCCAGCAGTCTCCTGGGGGCCTATGGCTACACCTTC. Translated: CASSLLGAYGYTF.

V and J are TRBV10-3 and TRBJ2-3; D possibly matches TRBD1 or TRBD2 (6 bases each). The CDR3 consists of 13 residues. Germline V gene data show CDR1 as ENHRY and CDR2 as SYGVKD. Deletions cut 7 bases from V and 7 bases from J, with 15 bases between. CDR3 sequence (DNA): TGTGCCATCAAGTCCGGGGGCACGTATACGCAGTATTTT. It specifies CAIKSGGTYTQYF.

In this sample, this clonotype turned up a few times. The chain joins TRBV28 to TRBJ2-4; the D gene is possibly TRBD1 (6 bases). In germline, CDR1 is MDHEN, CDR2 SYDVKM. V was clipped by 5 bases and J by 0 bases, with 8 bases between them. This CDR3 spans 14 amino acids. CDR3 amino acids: CASSLTGAKNIQYF. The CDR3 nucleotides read TGTGCCAGCAGTCTGACAGGAGCCAAAAACATTCAGTACTTC.

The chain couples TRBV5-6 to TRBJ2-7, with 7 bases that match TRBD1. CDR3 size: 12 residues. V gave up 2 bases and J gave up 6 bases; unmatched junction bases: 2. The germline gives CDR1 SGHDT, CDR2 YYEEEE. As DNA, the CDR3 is TGTGCCAGCAGCTTCGACAGGGCCGAGCAGTACGTC. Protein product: CASSFDRAEQYV.

Here the CDR3 reads CASSSQGDYGYTF. DNA for the CDR3: TGCGCCAGCAGCAGCCAGGGGGACTATGGCTACACCTTC. J is TRBJ1-2 and V is TRBV4-1; 7 bases align to TRBD1. Losses at the gene ends were 5 bases for V and 3 bases for J; bases not matched to a gene: 3. CDR1 MGHRA and CDR2 YSYEKL come from the germline V gene. This CDR3 comprises 13 residues.

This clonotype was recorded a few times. CDR3 nucleotides: TGTGCCTGGAGTGTACAGGGGGTGAATGAAAAACTGTTTTTT. Its translation: CAWSVQGVNEKLFF. J is TRBJ1-4 and V is TRBV30, with TRBD1 matching 8 bases. Germline loops: CDR1 GTSNPN, CDR2 SVGIG (reference sequence). CDR3 length equals 14 residues. After removal of 0 bases from V and 5 bases from J, the junction contained 2 bases not matched to a gene.

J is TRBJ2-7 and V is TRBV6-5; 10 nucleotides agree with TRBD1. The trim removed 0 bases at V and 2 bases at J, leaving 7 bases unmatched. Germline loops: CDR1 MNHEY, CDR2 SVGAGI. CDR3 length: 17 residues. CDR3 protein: CASSYSSGQGVAYEQYF. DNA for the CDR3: TGTGCCAGCAGTTACTCGAGTGGACAGGGGGTGGCCTACGAGCAGTACTTC.

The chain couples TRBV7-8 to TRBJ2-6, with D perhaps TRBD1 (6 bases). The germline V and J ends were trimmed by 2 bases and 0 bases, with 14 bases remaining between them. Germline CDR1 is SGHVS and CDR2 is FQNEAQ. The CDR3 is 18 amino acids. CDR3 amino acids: CASSLRRQANSGANVLTF. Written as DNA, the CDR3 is TGTGCCAGCAGCTTAAGGAGACAGGCCAACTCTGGGGCCAACGTCCTGACTTTC.

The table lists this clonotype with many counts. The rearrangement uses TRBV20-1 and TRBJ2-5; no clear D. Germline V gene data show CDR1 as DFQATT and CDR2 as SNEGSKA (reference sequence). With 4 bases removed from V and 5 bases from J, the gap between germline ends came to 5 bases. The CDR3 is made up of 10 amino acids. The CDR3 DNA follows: TGCAGTGCTATTTTTGAGACCCAGTACTTC. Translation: CSAIFETQYF.

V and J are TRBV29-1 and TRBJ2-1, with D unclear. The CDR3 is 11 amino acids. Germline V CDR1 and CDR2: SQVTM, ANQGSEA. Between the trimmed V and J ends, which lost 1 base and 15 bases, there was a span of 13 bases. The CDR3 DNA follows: TGCAGCGTTGAAGCTCCAATGGGTACGTTCTTC. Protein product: CSVEAPMGTFF.

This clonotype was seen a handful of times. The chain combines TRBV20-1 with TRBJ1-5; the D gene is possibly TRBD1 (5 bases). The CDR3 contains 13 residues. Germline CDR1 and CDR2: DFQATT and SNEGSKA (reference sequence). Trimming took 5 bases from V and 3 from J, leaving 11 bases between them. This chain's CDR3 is CSAQEGLNQPQHF. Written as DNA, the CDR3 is TGCAGTGCTCAGGAGGGACTCAATCAGCCCCAGCATTTT.

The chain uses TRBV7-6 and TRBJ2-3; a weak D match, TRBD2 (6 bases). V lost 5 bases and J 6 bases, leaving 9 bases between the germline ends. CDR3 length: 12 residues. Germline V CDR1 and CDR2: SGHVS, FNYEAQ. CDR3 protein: CASSGGVDTQYF. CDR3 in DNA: TGTGCCAGCAGCGGCGGGGTGGATACGCAGTATTTT.

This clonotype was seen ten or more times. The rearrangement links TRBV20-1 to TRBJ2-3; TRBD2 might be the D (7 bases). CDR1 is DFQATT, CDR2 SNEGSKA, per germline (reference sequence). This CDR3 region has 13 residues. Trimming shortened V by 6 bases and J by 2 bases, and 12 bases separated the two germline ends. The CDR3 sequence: CSAIGGPTDTQYF. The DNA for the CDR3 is TGCAGTGCAATCGGGGGGCCCACAGATACGCAGTATTTT.

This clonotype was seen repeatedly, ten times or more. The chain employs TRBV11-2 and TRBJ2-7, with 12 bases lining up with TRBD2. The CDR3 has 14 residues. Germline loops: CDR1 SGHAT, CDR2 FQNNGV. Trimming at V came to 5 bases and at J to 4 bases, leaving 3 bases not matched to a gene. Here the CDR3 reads CASSPGTSGYEQYF. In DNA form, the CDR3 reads TGTGCCAGCAGCCCCGGGACTAGCGGGTACGAGCAGTACTTC.